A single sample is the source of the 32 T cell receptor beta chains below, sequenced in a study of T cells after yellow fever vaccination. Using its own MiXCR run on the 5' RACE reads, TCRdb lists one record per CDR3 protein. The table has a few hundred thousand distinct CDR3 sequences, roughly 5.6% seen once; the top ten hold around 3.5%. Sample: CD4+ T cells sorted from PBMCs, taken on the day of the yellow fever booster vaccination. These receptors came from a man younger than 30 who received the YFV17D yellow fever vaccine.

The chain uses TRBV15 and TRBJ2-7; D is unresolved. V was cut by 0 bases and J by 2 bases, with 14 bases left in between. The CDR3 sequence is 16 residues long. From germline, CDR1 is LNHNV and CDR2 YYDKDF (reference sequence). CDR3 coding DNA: TGTGCCACCAGCAGAGATAATCGGCTGTTTACCTACGAGCAGTACTTC. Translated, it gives CATSRDNRLFTYEQYF.

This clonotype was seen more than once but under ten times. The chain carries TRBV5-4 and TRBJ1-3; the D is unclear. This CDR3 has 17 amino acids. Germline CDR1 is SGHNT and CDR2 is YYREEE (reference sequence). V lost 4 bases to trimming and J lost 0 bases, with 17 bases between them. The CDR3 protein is CASSKDGRSFSGNTIYF. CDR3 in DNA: TGTGCCAGCAGCAAGGATGGCAGGAGTTTCTCTGGAAACACCATATATTTT.

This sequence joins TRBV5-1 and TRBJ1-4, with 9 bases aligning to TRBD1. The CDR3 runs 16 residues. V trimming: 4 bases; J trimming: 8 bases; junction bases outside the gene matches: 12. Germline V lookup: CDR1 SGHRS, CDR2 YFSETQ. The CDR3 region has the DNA TGCGCCAGCAGCATCGGGACAGGGAGGATAAGCGAAAAACTGTTTTTT. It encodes CASSIGTGRISEKLFF.

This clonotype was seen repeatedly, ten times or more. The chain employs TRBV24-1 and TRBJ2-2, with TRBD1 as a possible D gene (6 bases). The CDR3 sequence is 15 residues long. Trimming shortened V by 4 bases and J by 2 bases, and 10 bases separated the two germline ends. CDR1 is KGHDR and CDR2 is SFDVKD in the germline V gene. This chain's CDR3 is CATSDPGHNTGELFF. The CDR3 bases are TGTGCCACCAGTGACCCGGGACATAACACCGGGGAGCTGTTTTTT.

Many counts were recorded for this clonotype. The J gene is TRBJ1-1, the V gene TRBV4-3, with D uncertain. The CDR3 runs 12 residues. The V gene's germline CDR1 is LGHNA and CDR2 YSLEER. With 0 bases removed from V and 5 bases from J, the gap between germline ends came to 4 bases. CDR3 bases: TGCGCCAGCAGCCAAGACCATACTGAAGCTTTCTTT. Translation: CASSQDHTEAFF.

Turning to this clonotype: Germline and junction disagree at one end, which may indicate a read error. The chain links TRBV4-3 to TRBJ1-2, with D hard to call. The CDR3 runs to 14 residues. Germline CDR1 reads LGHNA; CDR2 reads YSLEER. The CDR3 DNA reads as TGCGCCAGCGGCCAAGGGATGGAGTACTATGGCTACACCTTC. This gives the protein CASGQGMEYYGYTF.

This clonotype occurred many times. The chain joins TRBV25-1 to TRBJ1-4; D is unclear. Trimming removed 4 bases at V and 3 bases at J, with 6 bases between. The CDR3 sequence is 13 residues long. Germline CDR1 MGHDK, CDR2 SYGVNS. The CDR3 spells CASSGSPNEKLFF. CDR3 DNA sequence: TGTGCCAGCAGTGGGAGTCCTAATGAAAAACTGTTTTTT.

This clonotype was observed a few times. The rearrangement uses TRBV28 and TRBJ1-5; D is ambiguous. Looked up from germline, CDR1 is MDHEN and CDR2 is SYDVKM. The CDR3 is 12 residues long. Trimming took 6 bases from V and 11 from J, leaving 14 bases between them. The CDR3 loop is CASSRAIMAQHF. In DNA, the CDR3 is TGTGCCAGCAGCCGGGCAATCATGGCCCAGCATTTT.

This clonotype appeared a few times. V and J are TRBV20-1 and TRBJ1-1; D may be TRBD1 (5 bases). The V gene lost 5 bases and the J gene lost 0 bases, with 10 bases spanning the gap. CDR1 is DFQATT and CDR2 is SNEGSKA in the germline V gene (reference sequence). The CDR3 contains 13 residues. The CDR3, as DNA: TGCAGTGCTGGGGCAGGGCTGAACACTGAAGCTTTCTTT. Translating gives CSAGAGLNTEAFF.

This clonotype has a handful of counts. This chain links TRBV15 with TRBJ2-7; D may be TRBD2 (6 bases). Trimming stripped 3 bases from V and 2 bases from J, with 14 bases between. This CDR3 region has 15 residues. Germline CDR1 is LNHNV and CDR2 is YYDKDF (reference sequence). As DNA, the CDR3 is TGTGCCACCAGCAGGACCGGGACTGACGCCTACGAGCAGTACTTC. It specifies CATSRTGTDAYEQYF.

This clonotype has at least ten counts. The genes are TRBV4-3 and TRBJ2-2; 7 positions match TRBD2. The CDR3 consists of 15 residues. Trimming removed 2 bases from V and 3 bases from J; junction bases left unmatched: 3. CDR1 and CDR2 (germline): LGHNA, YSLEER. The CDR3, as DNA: TGCGCCAGCAGCCAAAGAAGCGGGGACACCGGGGAGCTGTTTTTT. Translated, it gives CASSQRSGDTGELFF.

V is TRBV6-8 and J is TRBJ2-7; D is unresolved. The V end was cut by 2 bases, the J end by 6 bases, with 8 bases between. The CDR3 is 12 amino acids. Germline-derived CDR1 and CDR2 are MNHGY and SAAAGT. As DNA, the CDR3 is TGTGCCAGCAGTTACGAGGTGAGCGAGCAGTACGTC. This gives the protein CASSYEVSEQYV.

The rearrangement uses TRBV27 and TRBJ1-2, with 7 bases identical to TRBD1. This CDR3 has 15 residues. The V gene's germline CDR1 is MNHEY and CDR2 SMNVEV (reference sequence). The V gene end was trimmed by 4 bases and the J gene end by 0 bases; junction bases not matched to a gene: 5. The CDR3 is CASSSMTGPNYGYTF. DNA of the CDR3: TGTGCCAGCAGTTCTATGACAGGGCCTAACTATGGCTACACCTTC.

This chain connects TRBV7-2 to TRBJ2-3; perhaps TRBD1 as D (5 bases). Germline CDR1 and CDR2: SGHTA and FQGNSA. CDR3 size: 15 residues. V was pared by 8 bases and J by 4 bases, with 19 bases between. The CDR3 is CASSFAQGRADTQYF. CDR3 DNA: TGTGCCAGCTCCTTCGCCCAGGGTAGGGCAGATACGCAGTATTTT.

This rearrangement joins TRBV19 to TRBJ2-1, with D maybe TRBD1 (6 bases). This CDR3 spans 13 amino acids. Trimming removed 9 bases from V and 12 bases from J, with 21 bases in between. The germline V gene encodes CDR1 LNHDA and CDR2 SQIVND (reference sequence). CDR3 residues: CASRDKLFLRQFF. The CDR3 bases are TGTGCCAGCCGGGACAAACTCTTCTTAAGGCAGTTCTTC.

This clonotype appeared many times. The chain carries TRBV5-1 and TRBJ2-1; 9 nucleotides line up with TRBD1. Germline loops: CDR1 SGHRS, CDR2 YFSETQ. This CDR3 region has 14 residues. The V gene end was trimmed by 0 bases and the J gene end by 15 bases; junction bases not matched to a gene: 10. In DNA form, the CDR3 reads TGCGCCAGCAGCTTGGGGGATCGGGACAGGGAGGCGTTCTTC. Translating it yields CASSLGDRDREAFF.

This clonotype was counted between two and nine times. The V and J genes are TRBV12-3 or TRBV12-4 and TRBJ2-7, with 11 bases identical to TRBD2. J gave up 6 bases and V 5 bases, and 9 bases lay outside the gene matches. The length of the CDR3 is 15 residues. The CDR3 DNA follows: TGTGCCAGCAGTCGCCTGGTAGCGGGGGGGCTCGAGCAGTACTTC. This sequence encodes CASSRLVAGGLEQYF.

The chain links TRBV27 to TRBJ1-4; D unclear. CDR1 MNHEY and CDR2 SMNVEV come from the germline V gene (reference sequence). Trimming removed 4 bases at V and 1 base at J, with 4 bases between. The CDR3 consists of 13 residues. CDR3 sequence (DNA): TGTGCCAGCAGTTCAGAAACTAATGAAAAACTGTTTTTT. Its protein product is CASSSETNEKLFF.

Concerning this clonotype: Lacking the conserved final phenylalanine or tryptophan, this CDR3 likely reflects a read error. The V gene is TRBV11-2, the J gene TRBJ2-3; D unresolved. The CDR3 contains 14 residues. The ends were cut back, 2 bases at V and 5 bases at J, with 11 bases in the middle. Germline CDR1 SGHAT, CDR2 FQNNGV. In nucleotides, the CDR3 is TGTGCCAGCAGCTTATCCCCCGTCATAGATACGCAGTATCTT. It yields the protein CASSLSPVIDTQYL.

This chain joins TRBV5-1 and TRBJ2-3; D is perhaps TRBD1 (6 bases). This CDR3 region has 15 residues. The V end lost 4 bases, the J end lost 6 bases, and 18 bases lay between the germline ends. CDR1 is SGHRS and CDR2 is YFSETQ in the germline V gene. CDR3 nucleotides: TGCGCCAGCAGCCTGACCGGGACACAAGGGGATACGCAGTATTTT. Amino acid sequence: CASSLTGTQGDTQYF.

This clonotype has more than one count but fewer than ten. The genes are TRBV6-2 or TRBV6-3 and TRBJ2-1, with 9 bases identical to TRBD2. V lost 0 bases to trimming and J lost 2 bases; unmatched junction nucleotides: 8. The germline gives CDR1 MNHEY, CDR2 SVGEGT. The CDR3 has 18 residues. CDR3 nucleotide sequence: TGTGCCAGCAGTTACTCGAGACTAGCGGCGTTCCCCTACAATGAGCAGTTCTTC. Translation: CASSYSRLAAFPYNEQFF.

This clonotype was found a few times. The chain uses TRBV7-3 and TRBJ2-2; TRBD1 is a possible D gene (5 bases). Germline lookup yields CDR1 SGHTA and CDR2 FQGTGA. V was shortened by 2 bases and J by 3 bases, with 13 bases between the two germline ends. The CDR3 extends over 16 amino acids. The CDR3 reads CASSLLFSRDTGELFF. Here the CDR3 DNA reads TGTGCCAGCAGCTTATTATTCAGCAGGGACACCGGGGAGCTGTTTTTT.

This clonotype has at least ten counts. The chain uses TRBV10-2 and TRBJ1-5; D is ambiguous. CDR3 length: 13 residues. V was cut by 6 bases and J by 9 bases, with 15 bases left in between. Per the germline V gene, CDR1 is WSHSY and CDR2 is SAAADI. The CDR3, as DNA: TGCGCCAGCAGCTCTCTAAACGGACGGCCCCAGCATTTT. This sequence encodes CASSSLNGRPQHF.

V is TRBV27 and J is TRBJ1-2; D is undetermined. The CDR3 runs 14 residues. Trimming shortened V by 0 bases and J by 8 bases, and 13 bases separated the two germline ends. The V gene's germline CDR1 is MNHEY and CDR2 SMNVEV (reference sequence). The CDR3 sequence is CASSLSFTDRGYTF. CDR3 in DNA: TGTGCCAGCAGTTTATCCTTCACCGACCGGGGCTACACCTTC.

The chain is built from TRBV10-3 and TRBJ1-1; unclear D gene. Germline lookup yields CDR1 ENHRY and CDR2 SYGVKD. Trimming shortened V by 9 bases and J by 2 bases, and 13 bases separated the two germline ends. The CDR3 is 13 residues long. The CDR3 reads CAIQLDLNTEAFF. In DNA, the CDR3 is TGTGCCATTCAACTGGACCTTAACACTGAAGCTTTCTTT.

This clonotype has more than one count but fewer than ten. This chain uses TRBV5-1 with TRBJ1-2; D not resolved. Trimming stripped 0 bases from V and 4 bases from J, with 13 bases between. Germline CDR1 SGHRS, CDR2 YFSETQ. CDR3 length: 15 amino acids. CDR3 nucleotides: TGCGCCAGCAGCTTGGACTCCGGGCAGCCCTATGGCTACACCTTC. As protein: CASSLDSGQPYGYTF.

The CDR3 spells CASSFARFSGANVLTF. The CDR3 coding sequence is TGTGCCAGCAGTTTCGCGCGTTTCTCTGGGGCCAACGTCCTGACTTTC. The V call is TRBV28, the J call TRBJ2-6; D remains unclear. The germline gives CDR1 MDHEN, CDR2 SYDVKM. This CDR3 region has 16 residues. V lost 3 bases, J lost 0 bases, and 9 bases lay in between.

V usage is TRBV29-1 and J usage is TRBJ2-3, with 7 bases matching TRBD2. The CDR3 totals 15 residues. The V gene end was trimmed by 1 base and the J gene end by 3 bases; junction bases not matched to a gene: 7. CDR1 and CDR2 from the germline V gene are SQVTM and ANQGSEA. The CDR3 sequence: CSVEATSLPTDTQYF. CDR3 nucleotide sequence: TGCAGCGTTGAAGCGACTAGCCTTCCAACAGATACGCAGTATTTT.

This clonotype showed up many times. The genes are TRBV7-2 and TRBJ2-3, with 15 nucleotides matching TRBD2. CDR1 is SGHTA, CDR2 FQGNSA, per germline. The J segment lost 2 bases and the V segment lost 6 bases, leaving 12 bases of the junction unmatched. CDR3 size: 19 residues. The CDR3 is CASRAGLAGGLLYTDTQYF. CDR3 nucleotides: TGTGCCAGCAGGGCGGGACTAGCGGGGGGCTTGCTGTACACAGATACGCAGTATTTT. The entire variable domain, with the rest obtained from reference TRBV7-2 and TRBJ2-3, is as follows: GAGVSQSPSNKVTEKGKDVELRCDPISGHTALYWYRQSLGQGLEFLIYFQGNSAPDKSGLPSDRFSAERTGGSVSTLTIQRTQQEDSAVYLCASRAGLAGGLLYTDTQYFGPGTRLTVL.

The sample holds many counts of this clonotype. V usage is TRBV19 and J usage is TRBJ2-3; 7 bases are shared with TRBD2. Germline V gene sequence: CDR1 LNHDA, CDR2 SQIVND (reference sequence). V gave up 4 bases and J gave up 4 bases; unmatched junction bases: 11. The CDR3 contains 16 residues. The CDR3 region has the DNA TGTGCCAGTAGTACCCTGCGGCGGGGGATAGCAGATACGCAGTATTTT. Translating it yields CASSTLRRGIADTQYF.

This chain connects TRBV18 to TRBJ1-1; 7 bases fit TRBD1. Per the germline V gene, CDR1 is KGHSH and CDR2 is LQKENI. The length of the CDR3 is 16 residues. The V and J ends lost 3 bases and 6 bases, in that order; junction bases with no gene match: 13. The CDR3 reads CASSPPGTAARSEAFF. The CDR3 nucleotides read TGTGCCAGCTCACCCCCTGGGACAGCAGCCAGGTCTGAAGCTTTCTTT. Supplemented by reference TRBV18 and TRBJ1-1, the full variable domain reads NAGVMQNPRHLVRRRGQEARLRCSPMKGHSHVYWYRQLPEEGLKFMVYLQKENIIDESGMPKERFSAEFPKEGPSILRIQQVVRGDSAAYFCASSPPGTAARSEAFFGQGTRLTVV.

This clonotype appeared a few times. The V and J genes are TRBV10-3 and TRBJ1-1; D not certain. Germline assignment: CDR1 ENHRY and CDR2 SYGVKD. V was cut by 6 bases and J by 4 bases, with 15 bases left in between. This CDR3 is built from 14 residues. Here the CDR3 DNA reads TGTGCCATCAGCGTAACAGAGGGAGCCACTGAAGCTTTCTTT. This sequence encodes CAISVTEGATEAFF.